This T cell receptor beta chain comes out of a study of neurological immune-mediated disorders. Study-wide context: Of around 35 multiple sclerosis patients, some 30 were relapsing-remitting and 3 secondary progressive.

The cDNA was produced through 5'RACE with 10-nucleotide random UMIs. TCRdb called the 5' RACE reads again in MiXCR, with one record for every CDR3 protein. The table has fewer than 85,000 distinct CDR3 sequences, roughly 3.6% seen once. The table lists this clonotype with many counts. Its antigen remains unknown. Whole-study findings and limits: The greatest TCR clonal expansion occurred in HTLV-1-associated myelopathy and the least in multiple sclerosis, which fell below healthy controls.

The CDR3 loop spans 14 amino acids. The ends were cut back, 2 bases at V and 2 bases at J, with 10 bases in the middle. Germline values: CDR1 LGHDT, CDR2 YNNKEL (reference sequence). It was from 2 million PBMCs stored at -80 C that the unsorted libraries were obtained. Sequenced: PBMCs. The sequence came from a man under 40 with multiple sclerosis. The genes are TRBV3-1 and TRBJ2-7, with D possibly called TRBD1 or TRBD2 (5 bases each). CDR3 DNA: TGTGCCAGCAGCCAAAATACGGGACCCTACGAGCAGTACTTC. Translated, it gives CASSQNTGPYEQYF.